This T cell receptor (beta chain) was captured by sequencing in a study of blood T cell repertoires in COVID-19. On the study more broadly: COVID-19 samples from acute and convalescent phases originated in the United States, Italy and Spain. The cDNA or gDNA used as material had been derived from T cells, B-cell-depleted T cells, or PBMCs.

Method: immunoSEQ multiplex PCR; TCRdb's copy keeps in-frame clones and lacks some. The table records 150,000 or so clones, around 85% of them present only once. CDR3 length: 13 residues. The germline V gene has CDR1 WNHNN and CDR2 SYGVQD (reference sequence). The germline V and J ends were trimmed by 6 bases and 3 bases, with 9 bases remaining between them. The sample was peripheral blood. This TCR derives from a man in his 60s with active or convalescent COVID-19. This chain joins TRBV10-1 and TRBJ1-3; D is uncertain. The CDR3 DNA sequence: TGCGCCAGCAGCCCGGGGAATGGAAACACCATATATTTT. Translation gives CASSPGNGNTIYF.